Below, one T cell receptor (beta chain) is given with its context. Its binding antigen is unknown. Base qualities were left out, and no much larger clone turns up one base away. PBMCs were isolated by density centrifugation and stained for CD3, CD4 and CD8, after which CD4+ and CD8+ T cells were sorted on a FACSAria. Scalp biopsies and blood samples were obtained from unaffected controls. Library preparation employed the immunoSEQ multiplex PCR assay. RNA was extracted from all samples and reverse transcribed into cDNA as template for TCR sequencing. SuperScript III was used to make first-strand cDNA, primed with a 2:1 mix of oligo-dT and random hexamers. Amplification bias was assessed with a synthetic immune receptor repertoire, and residual bias was removed computationally. In the paper's pipeline: Raw reads were preprocessed for error removal, and CDR3 was defined according to IMGT conventions as running from the conserved cysteine to phenylalanine. Clonality was computed as 1 minus the Shannon entropy, with the entropy normalized by log2 of the number of productive unique TCRs. Whether each scalp clone was CD4 or CD8 was inferred by checking scalp TCRbeta sequences against the CD4 and CD8 repertoires from sorted blood. TCRdb provides this immuneACCESS table in a form limited to in-frame rearrangements. Some clones are lacking; in checked studies, under half of them reflect an unresolved V gene, and why the rest are absent is not known. V and J calls and clone size come straight from that table; D and trimming were deduced from the DNA. For this sample the table gives over 90,000 clones, of which approximately 52% were detected only once. The top ten clonotypes cover roughly 9% of the sample.

The entry originates in a study of CD8+ T cells in alopecia areata (dated by TCRdb to 2017 to 2018). Some background on the complete study: High-throughput TCRbeta sequencing was used to examine T cell clonal expansion in alopecia areata in both the C3H/HeJ mouse model and human patients. Scalp tissue and sorted CD4+ and CD8+ peripheral blood T cells from patchy and totalis/universalis alopecia areata patients and from healthy controls were covered by human TCRbeta sequencing. Scalp clonality was compared across normal scalp (n=4), patchy alopecia areata scalp (n=8), and alopecia totalis/universalis scalp (n=8). RNA came from the PAXgene miRNA kit for fixed scalp, the miRNeasy kit for PBMCs, and the RNeasy kit for mouse skin. TCRbeta CDR3 regions were amplified by immunoSEQ multiplex PCR with 35 Vbeta forward and 13 Jbeta reverse primers. Study-wide conclusions, independent of this receptor: Compared with normal scalp, lesional scalp, particularly in alopecia totalis/universalis, had higher clonality and more expanded CD8+ clones, which suggests antigenic drive. Shared TCR sequences between patients were less evident than in mice, which may be partly attributable to HLA diversity in the patient population. Scalp TCR repertoire analysis is complicated because resident alphabeta T cells in normal human skin are also sequenced, whereas mouse skin is dominated by gammadelta T cells.

The sample was CD4+ T cells sorted from blood. The clonotype comes from a human donor in good health.

The CDR3 reads CASSSPPNQETQYF. The bases are TGTGCCAGCAGCTCTCCCCCGAACCAAGAGACCCAGTACTTC. Recombination linked TRBV11-1 to TRBJ2-5, with the D gene too uncertain to name. The cysteine opens and the phenylalanine closes a CDR3 of 14 amino acids. Solely the CDR3 DNA is kept, with 42 bases framed from the first base. The germline ends are 9 bases apart after V is trimmed by 4 bases and J by 0 bases. For CDR1 and CDR2, the germline V gene (reference sequence) lists SGHAT and FQDESV.